This T cell receptor beta chain was captured by sequencing in a study of PD-1 blockade in classical Hodgkin lymphoma. Study information: Nivolumab dosed at 3 mg/kg went to patients intravenously every 2 weeks. General study findings and limits: Individuals initiating nivolumab under 1 year after ASCT were excluded. CD4+ TCR diversity climbed significantly by C4D1, unlike CD8+ TCR diversity.

No patient escaped relapse after autologous stem cell transplantation, and brentuximab vedotin exposure varied. From thawed PBMCs, magnetic negative selection was used to isolate the CD8+ T cells. The study recorded best responses of complete response, partial response or progressive disease. To note about this clone: Its target is not known.

Sequencing was performed with immunoSEQ multiplex PCR; in TCRdb, only in-frame clones are kept and a portion is missing. The sample lists 6,500 to 10,000 clones, 86% occurring once. The sequence was collected from a human donor with classical Hodgkin lymphoma. The input for sequencing was CD8+ T cells from blood, taken at baseline.

CDR3 sequence: CASSKKRGGQGQHF. Here the CDR3 DNA reads TGTGCCAGCAGCAAAAAGAGGGGGGGGCAGGGCCAGCATTTT. The genes are TRBV21-1 and TRBJ1-5. TRBV21-1 is designated a pseudogene. This CDR3 contains 14 residues.